The present T cell receptor beta chain was sequenced within a study of cytomegalovirus exposure and HLA in healthy donors. This clone has only one observation. Produced via immunoSEQ multiplex PCR; TCRdb's table is partial and in-frame only. This repertoire shows 150,000 to 200,000 clones, approximately 85% found once; its top ten account for around 1.6%. CDR3 length: 13 residues. V dropped 8 bases and J dropped 3; count of bases not matched to a gene: 6. Germline V lookup: CDR1 SGHTS, CDR2 YDEGEE. This clonotype was sampled from a woman aged 18-29 years in good health and CMV-seronegative. The chain links TRBV5-8 to TRBJ2-3; 7 bases map to TRBD2. Material: PBMCs. CDR3 in amino acids: CASGRGETDTQYF. The DNA for the CDR3 is TGTGCCAGTGGACGGGGGGAGACAGATACGCAGTATTTT.